These T cell receptor beta chains were read from a single sample in a study of T-cell memory formation after mild COVID-19. In TCRdb, the 5' RACE reads were re-called with MiXCR into one record per CDR3 protein. The data show 350,000 to 450,000 distinct CDR3 sequences, around 19% seen once. The sample consisted of PBMCs or a T cell subset sorted from them (not recorded which). All receptors come from an adult woman who had mild COVID-19 (a few samples of this study predate the infection). Cell type and time point are not known. CDR3s include the opening cysteine and the closing phenylalanine or tryptophan. Fields, in order: J gene, V gene, CDR3 protein.

TRBJ2-1	TRBV25-1	CASSTSGDYNEQFF
TRBJ2-1	TRBV15	CATSRGGGTYNEQFF
TRBJ2-1	TRBV11-2	CASSLGSGSLDEQFF
TRBJ1-1	TRBV7-3	CASSRDGNTEAFF
TRBJ2-3	TRBV12-3/TRBV12-4	CASSARAPDTQYF
TRBJ2-7	TRBV5-1	CASSLALGGVDTYEQYF
TRBJ2-1	TRBV11-1	CASGLGLGEQFF
TRBJ1-3	TRBV20-1	CSARDRTGSSGNTIYF
TRBJ2-1	TRBV5-4	CASSGVGTSVSSYNEQFF
TRBJ1-5	TRBV19	CASSGKTGGISNQPQHF
TRBJ2-3	TRBV5-5	CASNLLVNPDTQYF
TRBJ2-1	TRBV6-2/TRBV6-3	CASSHKRAYNEQFF
TRBJ1-2	TRBV6-5	CASKPGLSYGYTF
TRBJ1-2	TRBV24-1	CATSDRQGGDYGYTF
TRBJ1-3	TRBV3-1	CASSHPQTNTIYF
TRBJ2-7	TRBV12-3/TRBV12-4	CASSQVSGYEQYF
TRBJ2-3	TRBV5-1	CASKFAYNTDTQYF
TRBJ2-4	TRBV20-1	CSARVTGEIKNIQYF
TRBJ1-2	TRBV15	CATSRDRPGEPYTF
TRBJ2-2	TRBV5-1	CATSEDRANTGELFF
TRBJ2-7	TRBV18	CASSRGQNYEQYF
TRBJ2-7	TRBV2	CASRAGRSYEQYF
TRBJ2-7	TRBV18	CASSPLRDSWLEQYF
TRBJ1-5	TRBV12-3/TRBV12-4	CASRYGTGSNQPQHF
TRBJ2-5	TRBV5-1	CASSLPAGGQTQYF
TRBJ2-7	TRBV4-1	CASSLRRGRQGSSSEYEQYF
TRBJ2-1	TRBV7-7	CASSLMAGAYNEQFF
TRBJ1-1	TRBV7-8	CASSLRSTYGTEAFF